The sequence of this T cell receptor (beta chain) was determined in a study of shared T cell receptors in the human thymus. In germline, CDR1 is SGHAT, CDR2 FQNNGV. The V and J ends lost 0 bases and 0 bases respectively, with 17 bases between them. This CDR3 is built from 18 residues. Clones were read by immunoSEQ multiplex PCR, and TCRdb kept only the in-frame ones, dropping some. The table has about 400,000 clones, around 95% seen once; the top ten hold roughly 0.02%. The sequenced sample consisted of thymocytes. The rearrangement uses TRBV11-2 and TRBJ2-5; TRBD1 is a possible D gene (5 bases). The TCR sequence derives from a human donor. CDR3 sequence (DNA): TGTGCCAGCAGCTTAGATGGAAGGGCAGGGTCCCACCAAGAGACCCAGTACTTC. Translated, it gives CASSLDGRAGSHQETQYF.